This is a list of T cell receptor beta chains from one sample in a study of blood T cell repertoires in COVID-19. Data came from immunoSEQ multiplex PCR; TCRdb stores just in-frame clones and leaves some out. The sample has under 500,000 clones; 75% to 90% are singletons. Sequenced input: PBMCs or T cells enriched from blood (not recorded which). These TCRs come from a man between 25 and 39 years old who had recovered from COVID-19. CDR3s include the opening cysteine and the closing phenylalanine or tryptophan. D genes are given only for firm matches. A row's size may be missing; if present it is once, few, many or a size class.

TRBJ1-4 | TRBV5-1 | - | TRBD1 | CASCGTGGEGEKLFF | TGCGCCAGTTGTGGGACAGGGGGCGAAGGTGAAAAACTGTTTTTT
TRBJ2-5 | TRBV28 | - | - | CASSLIRGAETQYF | TGTGCCAGCAGTTTAATTCGGGGGGCCGAGACCCAGTACTTC
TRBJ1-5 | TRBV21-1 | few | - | CASSKTLARSDQPQHF | TGTGCCAGCAGCAAGACTCTCGCCAGAAGCGATCAGCCCCAGCATTTT
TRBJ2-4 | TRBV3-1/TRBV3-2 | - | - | CASSQLANIQYF | TGTGCCAGCAGCCAGTTAGCGAACATTCAGTACTTC
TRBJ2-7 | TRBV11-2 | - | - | CASSLFRGFEQYF | TGTGCCAGCAGCTTGTTTAGGGGATTCGAGCAGTACTTC
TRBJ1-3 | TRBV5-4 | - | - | CASSLDTGNTIYF | TGTGCCAGCAGCTTAGACACCGGAAACACCATATATTTT
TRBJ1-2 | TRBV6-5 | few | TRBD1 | CASSIGQGAVGYTF | TGTGCCAGTTCTATCGGACAGGGGGCAGTAGGCTACACCTTC
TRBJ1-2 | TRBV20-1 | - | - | CSASILDGYTF | TGCAGTGCCTCTATCCTGGATGGCTACACCTTC
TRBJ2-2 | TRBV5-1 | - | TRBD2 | CASSLEGGSLAGELFF | TGCGCCAGCAGCTTGGAGGGCGGGAGCCTGGCCGGGGAGCTGTTTTTT
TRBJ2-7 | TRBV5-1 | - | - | CASSLGPGAYEQYF | TGCGCCAGCAGCTTGGGCCCAGGGGCCTACGAGCAGTACTTC
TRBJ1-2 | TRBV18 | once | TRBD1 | CASTVETGSHGYTF | TGTGCCAGCACAGTAGAGACAGGGTCCCATGGCTACACCTTC
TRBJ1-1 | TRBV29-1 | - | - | CSARQASGDTEAFF | TGCAGCGCCCGACAGGCCTCTGGGGACACTGAAGCTTTCTTT
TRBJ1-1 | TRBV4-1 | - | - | CASSQTVRNTEAFF | TGCGCCAGCAGCCAGACAGTCCGGAACACTGAAGCTTTCTTT
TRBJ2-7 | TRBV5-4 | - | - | CASSLGTHSYEQYF | TGTGCCAGCAGCTTGGGGACACACTCCTACGAGCAGTACTTC
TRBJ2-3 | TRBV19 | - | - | CASRMDSPTDTQYF | TGTGCCAGTAGAATGGACAGTCCCACAGATACGCAGTATTTT
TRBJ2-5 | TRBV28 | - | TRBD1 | CASSLPGRGETQYF | TGTGCCAGCAGTTTACCCGGCAGGGGGGAGACCCAGTACTTC
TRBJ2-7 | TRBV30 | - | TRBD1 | CAWRGQGLDEQYF | TGTGCCTGGAGGGGACAGGGGTTGGACGAGCAGTACTTC
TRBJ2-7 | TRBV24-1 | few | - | CATSDSGHRSYEQYF | TGTGCCACCAGTGACTCGGGACACCGATCCTACGAGCAGTACTTC
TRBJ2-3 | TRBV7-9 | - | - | CASSLSRDKFRDTQYF | TGTGCCAGCAGCCTATCCCGGGACAAGTTCAGGGATACGCAGTATTTT
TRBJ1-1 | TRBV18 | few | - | CASSPSPLGLAEAFF | TGTGCCAGCTCACCTTCCCCATTGGGGCTGGCTGAAGCTTTCTTT
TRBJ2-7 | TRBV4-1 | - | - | CASSQDLLGALEQYF | TGCGCCAGCAGCCAAGATCTTCTTGGGGCTCTCGAGCAGTACTTC
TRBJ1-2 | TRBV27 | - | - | CASSLNRQGLWGYTF | TGTGCCAGCAGTTTAAACCGCCAGGGATTATGGGGCTACACCTTC